This T cell receptor (beta chain) was identified in a study of T cells after yellow fever vaccination. The trim removed 3 bases at V and 0 bases at J, leaving 10 bases unmatched. This CDR3 is 17 amino acids long. TCRdb called the 5' RACE reads again in MiXCR, with one record for every CDR3 protein. Of 550,000 or so distinct CDR3 sequences listed, 15% to 20% are singletons. The sequences come from PBMCs, collected 15 days after the yellow fever booster vaccination. The clonotype was recovered from a man younger than 45 who received the YFV17D yellow fever vaccine. V gene TRBV12-3 or TRBV12-4 combines with J gene TRBJ1-1; 7 bases match TRBD1. CDR3 in DNA: TGTGCCAGCAGTTTCAAGGGACAGCTGGCCATGAACACTGAAGCTTTCTTT. It specifies CASSFKGQLAMNTEAFF.